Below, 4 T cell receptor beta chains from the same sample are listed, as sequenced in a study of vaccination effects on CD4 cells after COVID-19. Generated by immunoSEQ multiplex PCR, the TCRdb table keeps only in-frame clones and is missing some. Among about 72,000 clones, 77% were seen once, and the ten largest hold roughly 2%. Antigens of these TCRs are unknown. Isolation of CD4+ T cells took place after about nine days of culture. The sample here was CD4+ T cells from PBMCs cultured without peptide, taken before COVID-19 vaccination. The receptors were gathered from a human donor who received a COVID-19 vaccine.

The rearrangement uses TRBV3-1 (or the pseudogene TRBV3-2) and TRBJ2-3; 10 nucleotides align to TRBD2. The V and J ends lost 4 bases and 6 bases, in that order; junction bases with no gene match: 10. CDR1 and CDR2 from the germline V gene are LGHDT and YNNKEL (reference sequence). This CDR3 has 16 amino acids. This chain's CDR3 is CASSRKLAGVGDTQYF. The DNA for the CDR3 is TGTGCCAGCAGCCGCAAGCTAGCGGGGGTAGGGGATACGCAGTATTTT.

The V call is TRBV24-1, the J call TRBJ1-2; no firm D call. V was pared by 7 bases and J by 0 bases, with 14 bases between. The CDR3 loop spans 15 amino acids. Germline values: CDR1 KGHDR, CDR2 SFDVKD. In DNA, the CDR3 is TGTGCCACCAGGGAGAGCTTACCTACTAACTATGGCTACACCTTC. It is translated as CATRESLPTNYGYTF.

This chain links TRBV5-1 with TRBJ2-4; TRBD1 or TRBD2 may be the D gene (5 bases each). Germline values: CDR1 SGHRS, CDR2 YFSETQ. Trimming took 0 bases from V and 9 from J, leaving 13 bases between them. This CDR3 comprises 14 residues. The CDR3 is CASSLAQGESIQYF. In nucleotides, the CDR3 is TGCGCCAGCAGCTTGGCGCAGGGAGAGAGCATTCAGTACTTC.

The CDR3, as DNA: TGTGCCAGCAGCTTCCCTCCCAGCGGGGATGAGACCCAGTACTTC. Its protein product is CASSFPPSGDETQYF. V is TRBV5-4 and J is TRBJ2-5; 7 bases line up with TRBD2. With 2 bases clipped from V and 5 bases from J, the junction kept 9 bases outside the gene matches. Germline CDR1 reads SGHNT; CDR2 reads YYREEE (reference sequence). This CDR3 has 15 amino acids.